This TCR beta chain came from a study of T cells in Graves' hyperthyroidism and ophthalmopathy. Study outcomes and limitations: Most thyroid clonotypes expanded above 0.001 appeared in blood too.

As regards this clonotype: Its cognate antigen is unknown.

Researchers amplified the TCR beta CDR3 regions from RNA transcripts. TCR CDR3 regions were first amplified by RT-PCR with HTBI primers. In TCRdb, the multiplex PCR reads were re-called with MiXCR into one record per CDR3 protein. Of hundreds of thousands of distinct CDR3 sequences in the sample, 20% were seen once. The ends lost 8 bases at V and 4 bases at J; junction bases unmatched: 15. This CDR3 comprises 16 residues. In germline, CDR1 is MDHEN, CDR2 SYDVKM. The J gene is TRBJ2-3, the V gene TRBV28, with 7 bases matching TRBD1. The TCR originated in a man in his forties with Graves' ophthalmopathy. Sequencing was carried out using blood. CDR3 sequence (DNA): TGTGCCAGCCTTAAGTTTAATACAGGGGTTTCAGATACGCAGTATTTT. This codes for CASLKFNTGVSDTQYF.